The present T cell receptor (beta chain) was sequenced within a study of shared clonotypes between healthy human individuals. Deep was the level used in running the assay. TCRdb's table, derived via immunoSEQ multiplex PCR, lists solely in-frame clones and lacks some. The sample consists of approximately 110,000 clones, around 64% of them appearing once. With CCR7-negative CD45RA+ TemRA cells, CD45RO+ cells were combined in CD8 memory. Germline V CDR1 and CDR2: MDHEN, SYDVKM. The CDR3 runs to 12 residues. V lost 10 bases and J 0 bases, leaving 4 bases between the germline ends. The clonotype comes from a young woman in good health. Sequenced material: memory CD8+ T cells sorted from blood. Subset specified: CD45RO+ cells pooled with CCR7-negative TemRA cells. The gene calls are TRBV28 and TRBJ2-6; D not resolved. The CDR3 coding sequence is TGTGCCACTAGCTCTGGGGCCAACGTCCTGACTTTC. This codes for CATSSGANVLTF.